This TCR beta chain derives from a study of T-cell memory formation after mild COVID-19. General study points: SARS-CoV-2 specificity was not confirmed for second-wave clones peaking on day 37. Memory cells collected pre-infection included some clones that later responded, suggesting cross-reactive memory joined.

This clonotype was detected only a few times. Its antigen remains unknown. CDR3 length: 15 residues. V lost 2 bases and J lost 4; bases outside the gene matches: 4. The TCR alpha and TCR beta cDNA libraries, bearing sample barcodes and UMIs, were generated by 5'RACE using constant-segment primers. A single record per CDR3 protein comes from TCRdb applying MiXCR to the 5' RACE reads. The sample gives 400,000 or so distinct CDR3 sequences, 15% to 25% of which show up once; 8.4% is in the top ten. This sequence originates from an adult woman who had mild COVID-19 (a few samples of this study predate the infection). Cell type and time point are not known. V usage is TRBV12-3 or TRBV12-4 and J usage is TRBJ2-5; 10 nucleotides align to TRBD1. The sample taken for sequencing was PBMCs or a T cell subset sorted from them (not recorded which). The CDR3 coding sequence is TGTGCCAGCAGTTTAAGACAGGGGGCGCGAGAGACCCAGTACTTC. Encoded protein: CASSLRQGARETQYF.